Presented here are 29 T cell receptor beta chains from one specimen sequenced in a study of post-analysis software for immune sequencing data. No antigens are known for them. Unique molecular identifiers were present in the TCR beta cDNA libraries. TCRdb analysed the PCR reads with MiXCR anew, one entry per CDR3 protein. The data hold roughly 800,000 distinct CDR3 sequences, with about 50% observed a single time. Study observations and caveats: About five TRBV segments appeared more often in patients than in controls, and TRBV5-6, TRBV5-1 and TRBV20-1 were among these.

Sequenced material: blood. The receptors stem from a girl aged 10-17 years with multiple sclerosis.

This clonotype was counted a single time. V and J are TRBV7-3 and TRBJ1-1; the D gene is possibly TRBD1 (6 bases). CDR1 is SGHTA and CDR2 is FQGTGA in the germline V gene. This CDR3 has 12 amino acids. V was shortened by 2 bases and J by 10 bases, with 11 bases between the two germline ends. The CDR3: CASSLGGGRAFF. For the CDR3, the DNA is TGTGCCAGCAGCTTAGGGGGGGGCCGAGCTTTCTTT.

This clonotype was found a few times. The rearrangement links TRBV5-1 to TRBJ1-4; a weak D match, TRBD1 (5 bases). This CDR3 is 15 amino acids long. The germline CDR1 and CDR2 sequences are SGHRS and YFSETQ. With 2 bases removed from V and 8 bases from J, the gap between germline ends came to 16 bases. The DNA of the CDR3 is TGCGCCAGCAGCTTCCGTCAGGGAGAGAGAGAAAAACTGTTTTTT. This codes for CASSFRQGEREKLFF.

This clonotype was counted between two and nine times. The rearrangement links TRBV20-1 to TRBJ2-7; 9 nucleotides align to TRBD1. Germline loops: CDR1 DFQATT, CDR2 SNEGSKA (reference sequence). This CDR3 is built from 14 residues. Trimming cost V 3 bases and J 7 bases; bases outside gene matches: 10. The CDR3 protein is CSASRTGDVGEQYF. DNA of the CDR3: TGCAGTGCTAGTAGGACAGGGGACGTGGGGGAGCAGTACTTC.

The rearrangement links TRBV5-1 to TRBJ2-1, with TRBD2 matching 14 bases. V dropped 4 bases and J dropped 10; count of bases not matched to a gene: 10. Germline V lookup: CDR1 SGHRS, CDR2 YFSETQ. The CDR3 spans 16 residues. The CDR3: CASSQGGTSGSWEQFF. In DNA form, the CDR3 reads TGCGCCAGCAGCCAAGGCGGGACTAGCGGGAGCTGGGAGCAGTTCTTC.

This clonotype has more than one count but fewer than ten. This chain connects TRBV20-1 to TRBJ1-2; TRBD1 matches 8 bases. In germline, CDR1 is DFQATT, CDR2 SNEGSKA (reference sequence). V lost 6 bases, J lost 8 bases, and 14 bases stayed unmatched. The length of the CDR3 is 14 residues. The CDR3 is CSAGGQGTMVGYTF. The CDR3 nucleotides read TGCAGTGCGGGAGGACAGGGAACTATGGTGGGCTACACCTTC.

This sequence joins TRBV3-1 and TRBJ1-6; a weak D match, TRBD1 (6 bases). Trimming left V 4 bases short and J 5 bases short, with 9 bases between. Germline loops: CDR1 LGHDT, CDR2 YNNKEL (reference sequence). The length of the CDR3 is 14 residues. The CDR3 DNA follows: TGTGCCAGCAGCCTCGGACAGAATAATTCACCCCTCCACTTT. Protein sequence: CASSLGQNNSPLHF.

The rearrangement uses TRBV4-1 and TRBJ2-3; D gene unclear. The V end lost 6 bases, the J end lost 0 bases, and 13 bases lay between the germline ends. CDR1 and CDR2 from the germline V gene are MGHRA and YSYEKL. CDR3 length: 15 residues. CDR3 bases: TGCGCCAGCAGTACCATAGAAACTAGCACAGATACGCAGTATTTT. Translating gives CASSTIETSTDTQYF.

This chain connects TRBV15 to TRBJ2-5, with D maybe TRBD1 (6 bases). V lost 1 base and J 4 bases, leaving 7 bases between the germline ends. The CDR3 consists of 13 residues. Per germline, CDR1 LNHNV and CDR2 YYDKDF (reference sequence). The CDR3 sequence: CATSRVGGETQYF. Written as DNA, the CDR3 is TGTGCCACCAGCAGAGTAGGGGGAGAGACCCAGTACTTC.

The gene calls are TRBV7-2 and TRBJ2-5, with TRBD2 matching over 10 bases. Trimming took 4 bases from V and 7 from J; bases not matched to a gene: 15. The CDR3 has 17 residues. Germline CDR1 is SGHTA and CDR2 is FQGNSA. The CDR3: CASSSPSGSAVEWTQYF. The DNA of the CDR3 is TGTGCCAGCAGCTCGCCTAGCGGGAGCGCCGTAGAATGGACCCAGTACTTC.

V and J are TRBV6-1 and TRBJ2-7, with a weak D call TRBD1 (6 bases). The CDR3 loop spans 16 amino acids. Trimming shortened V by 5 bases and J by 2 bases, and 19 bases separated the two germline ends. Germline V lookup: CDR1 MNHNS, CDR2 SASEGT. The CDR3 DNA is TGTGCCAGCAGTCTTGATCCCGGGACAAAGACCTACGAGCAGTACTTC. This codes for CASSLDPGTKTYEQYF.

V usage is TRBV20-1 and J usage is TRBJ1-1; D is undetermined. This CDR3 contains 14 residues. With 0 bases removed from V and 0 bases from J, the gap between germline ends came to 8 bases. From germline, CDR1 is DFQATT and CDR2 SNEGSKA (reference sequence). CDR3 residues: CSARDKTLNTEAFF. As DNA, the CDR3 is TGCAGTGCTAGAGATAAGACCTTGAACACTGAAGCTTTCTTT.

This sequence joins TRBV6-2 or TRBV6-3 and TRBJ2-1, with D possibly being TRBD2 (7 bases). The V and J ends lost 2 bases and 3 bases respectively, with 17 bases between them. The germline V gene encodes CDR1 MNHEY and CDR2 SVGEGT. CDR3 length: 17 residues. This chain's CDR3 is CASSYPLSGGFYNEQFF. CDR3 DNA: TGTGCCAGCAGTTACCCTTTGTCGGGGGGCTTCTACAATGAGCAGTTCTTC.

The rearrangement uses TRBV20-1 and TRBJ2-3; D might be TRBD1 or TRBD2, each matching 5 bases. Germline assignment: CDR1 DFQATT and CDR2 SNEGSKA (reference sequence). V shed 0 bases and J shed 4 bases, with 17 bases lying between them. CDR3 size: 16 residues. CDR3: CSARDVSAREPDTQYF. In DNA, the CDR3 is TGCAGTGCTAGAGATGTGTCTGCCAGGGAGCCAGATACGCAGTATTTT.

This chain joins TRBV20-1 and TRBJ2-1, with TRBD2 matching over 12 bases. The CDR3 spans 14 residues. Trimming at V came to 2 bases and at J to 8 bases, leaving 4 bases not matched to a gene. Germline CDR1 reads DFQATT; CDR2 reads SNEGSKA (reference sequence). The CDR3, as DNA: TGCAGTGCTAGACTAGCGGGAGGGATCTATGAGCAGTTCTTC. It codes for CSARLAGGIYEQFF.

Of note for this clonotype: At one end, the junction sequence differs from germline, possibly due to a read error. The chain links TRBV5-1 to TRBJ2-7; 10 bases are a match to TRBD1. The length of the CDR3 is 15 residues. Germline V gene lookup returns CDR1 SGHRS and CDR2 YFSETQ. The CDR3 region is CASSLAGTGVYEQYF. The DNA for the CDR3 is TGTGCCAGCTCATTGGCCGGGACAGGGGTCTACGAGCAGTACTTC.

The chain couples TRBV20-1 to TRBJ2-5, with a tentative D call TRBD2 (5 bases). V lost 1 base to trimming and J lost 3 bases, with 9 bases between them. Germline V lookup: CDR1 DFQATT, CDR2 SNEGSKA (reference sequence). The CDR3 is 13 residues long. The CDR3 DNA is TGCAGTGCTAGAGTTGAGCGGAAAGAGACCCAGTACTTC. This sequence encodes CSARVERKETQYF.

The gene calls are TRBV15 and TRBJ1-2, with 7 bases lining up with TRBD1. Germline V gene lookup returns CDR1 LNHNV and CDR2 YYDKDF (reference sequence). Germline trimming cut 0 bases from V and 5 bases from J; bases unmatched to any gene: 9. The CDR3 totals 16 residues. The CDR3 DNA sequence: TGTGCCACCAGCAGAGAACAGGGGCCCTCAGGTTATGGCTACACCTTC. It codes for CATSREQGPSGYGYTF.

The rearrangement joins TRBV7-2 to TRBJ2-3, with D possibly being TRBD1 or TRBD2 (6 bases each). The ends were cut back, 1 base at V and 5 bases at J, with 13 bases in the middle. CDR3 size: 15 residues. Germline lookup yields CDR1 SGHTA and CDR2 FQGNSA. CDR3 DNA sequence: TGTGCCAGCAGCTTAGTTTGGGGGGCCAGAGATACGCAGTATTTT. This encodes CASSLVWGARDTQYF.

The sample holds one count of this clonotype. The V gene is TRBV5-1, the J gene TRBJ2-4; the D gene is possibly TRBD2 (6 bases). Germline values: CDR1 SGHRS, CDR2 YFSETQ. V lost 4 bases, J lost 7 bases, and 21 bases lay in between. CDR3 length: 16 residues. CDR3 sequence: CASSETHRTTQNIQYF. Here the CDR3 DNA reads TGCGCCAGCAGCGAGACCCATCGGACTACGCAGAACATTCAGTACTTC.

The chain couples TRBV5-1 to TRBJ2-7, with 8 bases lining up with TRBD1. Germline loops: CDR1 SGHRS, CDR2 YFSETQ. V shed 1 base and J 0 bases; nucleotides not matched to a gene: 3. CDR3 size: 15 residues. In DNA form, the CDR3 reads TGCGCCAGCAGCTTGTCAGGGGGCATCTCCTACGAGCAGTACTTC. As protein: CASSLSGGISYEQYF. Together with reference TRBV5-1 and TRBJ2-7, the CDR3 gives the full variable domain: KAGVTQTPRYLIKTRGQQVTLSCSPISGHRSVSWYQQTPGQGLQFLFEYFSETQRNKGNFPGRFSGRQFSNSRSEMNVSTLELGDSALYLCASSLSGGISYEQYFGPGTRLTVT.

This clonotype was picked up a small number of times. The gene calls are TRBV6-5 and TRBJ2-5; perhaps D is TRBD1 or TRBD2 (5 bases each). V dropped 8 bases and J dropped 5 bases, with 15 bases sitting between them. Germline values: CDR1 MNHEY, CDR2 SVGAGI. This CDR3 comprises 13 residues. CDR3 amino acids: CASSRGETETQYF. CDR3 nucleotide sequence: TGTGCCAGCTCCCGGGGCGAAACTGAGACCCAGTACTTC.

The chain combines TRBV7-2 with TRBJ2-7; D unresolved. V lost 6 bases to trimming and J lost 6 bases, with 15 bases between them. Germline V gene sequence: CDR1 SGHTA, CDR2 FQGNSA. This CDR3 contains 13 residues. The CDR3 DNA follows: TGTGCCAGCAGTTTAAGTAATCTTGGCGAGCAGTACTTC. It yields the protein CASSLSNLGEQYF.

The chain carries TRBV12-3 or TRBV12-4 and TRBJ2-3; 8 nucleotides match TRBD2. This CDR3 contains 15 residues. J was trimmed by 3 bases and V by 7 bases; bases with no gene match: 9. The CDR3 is CASNPSGRRTDTQYF. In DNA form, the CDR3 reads TGTGCCAGCAACCCCAGCGGGAGAAGAACAGATACGCAGTATTTT.

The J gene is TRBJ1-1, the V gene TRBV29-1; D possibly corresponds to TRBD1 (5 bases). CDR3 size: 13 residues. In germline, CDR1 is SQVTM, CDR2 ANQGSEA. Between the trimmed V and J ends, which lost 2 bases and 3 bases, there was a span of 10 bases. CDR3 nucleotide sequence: TGCAGCGTTGAACGGGGCATGCACACTGAAGCTTTCTTT. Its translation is CSVERGMHTEAFF.

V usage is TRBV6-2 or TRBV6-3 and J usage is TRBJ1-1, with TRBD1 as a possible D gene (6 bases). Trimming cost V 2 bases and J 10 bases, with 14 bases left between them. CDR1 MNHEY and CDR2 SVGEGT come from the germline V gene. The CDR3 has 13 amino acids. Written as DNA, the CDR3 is TGTGCCAGCAGTTACGGTCCCCCGACAGGAGCTTTCTTT. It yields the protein CASSYGPPTGAFF.

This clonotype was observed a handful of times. CDR3 loop: CASPRASGRNEQFF. CDR3 coding DNA: TGTGCCAGTCCGAGGGCTTCTGGACGGAATGAGCAGTTCTTC. The V and J genes are TRBV27 and TRBJ2-1, with a possible D match to TRBD2 (5 bases). Germline values: CDR1 MNHEY, CDR2 SMNVEV (reference sequence). V was trimmed by 9 bases and J by 7 bases, leaving 19 bases between them. This CDR3 region has 14 residues.

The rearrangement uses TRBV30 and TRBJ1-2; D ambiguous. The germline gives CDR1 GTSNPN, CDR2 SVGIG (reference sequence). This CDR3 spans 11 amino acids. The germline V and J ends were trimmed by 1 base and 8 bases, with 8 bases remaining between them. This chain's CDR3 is CAWSDPYGYTF. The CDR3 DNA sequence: TGTGCCTGGAGTGACCCATACGGCTACACCTTC.

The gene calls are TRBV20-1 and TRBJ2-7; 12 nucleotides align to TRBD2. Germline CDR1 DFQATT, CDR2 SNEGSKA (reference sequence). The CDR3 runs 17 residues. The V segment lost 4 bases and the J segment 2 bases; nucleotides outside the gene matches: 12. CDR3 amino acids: CSAKRTSGTSGPYEQYF. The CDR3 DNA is TGCAGTGCTAAGCGTACCTCCGGGACTAGCGGGCCCTACGAGCAGTACTTC.

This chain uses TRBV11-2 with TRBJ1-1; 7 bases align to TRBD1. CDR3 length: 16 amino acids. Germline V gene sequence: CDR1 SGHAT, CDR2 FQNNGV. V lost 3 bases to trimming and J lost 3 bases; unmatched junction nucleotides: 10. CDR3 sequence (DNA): TGTGCCAGCAGCTTCAAGGGGGCCCGACAGGACACTGAAGCTTTCTTT. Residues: CASSFKGARQDTEAFF.